Here is one T cell receptor (beta chain) with its context. Its matching antigen is unknown. This specimen comes from a study of T cell clonotyping in hematopoietic cell transplantation. Study-wide results and limits: Higher Inverse Simpson Index values in graft donor and pretransplant recipient predicted broader posttransplant TCR diversity. Recipient TCR diversity dropped after transplant; expanded clonotypes rose from day 30 to 180.

Looked up from germline, CDR1 is MNHEY and CDR2 is SMNVEV (reference sequence). V was trimmed by 1 base and J by 0 bases, leaving 7 bases between them. This CDR3 has 15 amino acids. Here immunoSEQ multiplex PCR was the method, and the copy in TCRdb shows in-frame clones only, minus some. This table has around 17,000 clones, about 71% appearing once. This chain connects TRBV27 to TRBJ1-5, with a weak D call TRBD1 (5 bases). Sequencing was done on a sample of peripheral blood mononuclear cells. The sequence derives from a woman aged 55-70 years in good health. Some clones in this sample may be carry-over from other donors' samples. The CDR3 sequence is CASSLWGYSNQPQHF. The CDR3 DNA is TGTGCCAGCAGTTTATGGGGGTATAGCAATCAGCCCCAGCATTTT.